This TCR beta chain originates from a study of CD8 T cells in Susac syndrome. Germline CDR1 GTSNPN, CDR2 SVGIG (reference sequence). V was clipped by 4 bases and J by 5 bases, with 15 bases between them. The CDR3 has 14 residues. CD8+ and CD4+ T cells circulating in blood were sequenced for TCR beta. Negative isolation yielded CD4+ and CD8+ T cells, and FACS enriched TEMRA cells. An amount of RNA that ranged from roughly 0.45 to 1 ug was reverse transcribed with random hexamers. Amplification of the TCR beta CDR3 was carried out by immunoSEQ multiplex PCR, which spanned a total of 54 Vbeta and 13 Jbeta segments. TCRdb called the immunoSEQ multiplex PCR reads again in MiXCR, with one record for every CDR3 protein. The table shows more than 150,000 distinct CDR3 sequences, with 90% to 96% occurring only once.

The chain couples TRBV30 to TRBJ1-5; tentatively, D is TRBD1 (5 bases). This receptor was taken from a human donor with Susac syndrome. Sequencing was carried out using CD4+ T cells from PBMCs. The CDR3 sequence is CAWTAGTGYQPQHF. The CDR3 DNA is TGTGCCTGGACAGCCGGGACGGGCTATCAGCCCCAGCATTTT.